The sequence of this T cell receptor beta chain was determined in a study of metastatic and nonmetastatic thyroid tumors. Study-level background: Repertoire comparisons spanned blood and tumor or nodule tissue from malignant and benign thyroid patients. Study findings and constraints: Benign nodules were reported to have significantly lower TCR beta diversity than malignant thyroid tumors, in blood and tumor.

Per the original data handling: It was from CDR3 differences across clinicopathological groups that a distant-metastasis classifier for papillary thyroid cancer was built. TCRdb reanalyzed the PCR reads with MiXCR. TCRdb, rather than the study authors, made the V and J calls. The sample contains 20,000 to 25,000 clones, 15% to 19% of which appear only once. V was shortened by 4 bases and J by 6 bases, with 19 bases between the two germline ends. Germline V gives CDR1 SGDLS, CDR2 YYNGEE. This CDR3 is built from 15 residues. This clone was seen a few times. No antigen is known for it. Each patient came to thyroid surgery without any prior treatment (of any kind).

Sequencing used blood. This chain links TRBV9 with TRBJ1-2, with D unresolved. The receptor comes from a female donor with papillary thyroid cancer or a benign thyroid nodule (not recorded which). Some clones in this sample may be carry-over from other donors' samples. CDR3 sequence: CASSTSIERTNGYTF. The CDR3, as DNA: TGTGCCAGCAGCACAAGTATTGAGAGGACGAATGGCTACACCTTC.